The 16 T cell receptor beta chains listed next were all sequenced from one sample in a study of T cells expressing NK-cell markers. For each CDR3 protein, TCRdb gives one entry from its re-call of the 5' RACE reads, without DNA. The listing records 300,000 to 450,000 distinct CDR3 sequences. Sequenced material: blood T cells: a sorted CD56 or NKG2C T cell subset, CD4+ or CD8+ T cells, or bulk PBMC T cells (not recorded which). The receptors originated from a man aged 18 to 69 in good health.

The genes are TRBV2 and TRBJ2-7; checking the TCRdb D call of TRBD1 is not possible without DNA. CDR1 is SNHLY, CDR2 FYNNEI, per germline. The CDR3 is 13 residues long. This chain's CDR3 is CASHRDRVYEQYF. The full variable domain, with the rest looked up from reference TRBV2 and TRBJ2-7, is EPEVTQTPSHQVTQMGQEVILRCVPISNHLYFYWYRQILGQKVEFLVSFYNNEISEKSEIFDDQFSVERPDGSNFTLKIRSTKLEDSAMYFCASHRDRVYEQYFGPGTRLTVT.

The chain recombines TRBV2 with TRBJ2-6. The CDR3 has 16 amino acids. Germline values: CDR1 SNHLY, CDR2 FYNNEI. CDR3: CASSTNWFSGANVLTF.

The chain is built from TRBV12-2 and TRBJ2-7. TRBV12-2 constitutes a pseudogene. This CDR3 contains 13 residues. The CDR3 region is CASRLAHSYEQYF.

This chain links TRBV20-1 with TRBJ1-5; there is no DNA to check the TCRdb D call of TRBD1. Germline V lookup: CDR1 DFQATT, CDR2 SNEGSKA (reference sequence). CDR3 length: 14 amino acids. This CDR3 is CSAAEGTPSQPQHF.

This chain connects TRBV6-1 to TRBJ1-6; the D call from TCRdb, TRBD1, cannot be confirmed without DNA. The germline CDR1 and CDR2 sequences are MNHNS and SASEGT. There are 12 residues in the CDR3. CDR3 amino acids: CASSLQGKILHF.

The V and J genes are TRBV7-2 and TRBJ2-1; TCRdb lists TRBD2, though no DNA is available to test this call. This CDR3 contains 13 residues. CDR1 is SGHTA and CDR2 is FQGNSA in the germline V gene. CDR3 protein: CASSLARGNEQFF.

This chain links TRBV6-5 with TRBJ2-5; the TRBD2 assignment by TCRdb is unverifiable without DNA. Germline V gives CDR1 MNHEY, CDR2 SVGAGI. This CDR3 is 17 amino acids long. This CDR3 reads CASSSPTPGTSTPVQYF.

The chain employs TRBV20-1 and TRBJ1-6; TCRdb's D call, TRBD1, is unchecked because there is no DNA. The CDR3 runs 13 residues. Germline values: CDR1 DFQATT, CDR2 SNEGSKA (reference sequence). The CDR3 protein is CSAAGSRNSPLHF.

V usage is TRBV6-2 or TRBV6-3 and J usage is TRBJ2-3; TCRdb's D gene call, TRBD2, goes unchecked for lack of DNA. CDR1 MNHEY and CDR2 SVGEGT come from the germline V gene. CDR3 length: 16 residues. The CDR3 region is CASSYSPSTRTDTQYF.

This sequence joins TRBV3-1 and TRBJ2-3; the D call of TRBD1 rests on TCRdb alone, since no DNA is present to check it. The CDR3 totals 14 residues. Germline assignment: CDR1 LGHDT and CDR2 YNNKEL (reference sequence). The CDR3 here is CASSQSQGARTQYF.

The chain carries TRBV5-6 and TRBJ2-1. The CDR3 extends over 12 amino acids. Germline lookup yields CDR1 SGHDT and CDR2 YYEEEE. CDR3 amino acids: CASSWGVNEQFF.

This sequence joins TRBV15 and TRBJ2-3. The CDR3 contains 15 residues. Germline V gene sequence: CDR1 LNHNV, CDR2 YYDKDF (reference sequence). This CDR3 reads CATSRAAGNTDTQYF.

The V call is TRBV12-3 or TRBV12-4, the J call TRBJ1-2; the TCRdb call, TRBD1, lacks DNA for checking. This CDR3 has 18 residues. CDR3 in amino acids: CASSFHAGRADLSYGYTF.

The chain recombines TRBV6-1 with TRBJ2-1; TCRdb picks TRBD2, but there is no DNA to check that call. In germline, CDR1 is MNHNS, CDR2 SASEGT. The CDR3 is 15 residues long. The CDR3 is CASSPKRGGNNEQFF.

The chain combines TRBV7-2 with TRBJ2-2; TCRdb reports TRBD1, a call that lacks DNA to check it against. Per the germline V gene, CDR1 is SGHTA and CDR2 is FQGNSA. The CDR3 extends over 15 amino acids. CDR3 region: CASSSGTSVLGELFF.

CDR3 loop: CASSLGQLAPYEQYF. The chain carries TRBV12-3 or TRBV12-4 and TRBJ2-7; TCRdb's D call of TRBD1 is untestable without DNA. The CDR3 is 15 residues long.